These 13 T cell receptor beta chains originate from one sample sequenced in a study of cytomegalovirus exposure and HLA in healthy donors. PCR used 60 Vbeta primers and 13 Jbeta primers. TCRdb's table, derived via immunoSEQ multiplex PCR, lists solely in-frame clones and lacks some. The sample includes 150,000 to 200,000 clones, approximately 86% of them seen just once. Sequenced sample: PBMCs. The receptors here all came from a woman under 30 in good health and CMV-seronegative.

The V and J genes are TRBV2 and TRBJ1-2; D uncertain. The germline V gene encodes CDR1 SNHLY and CDR2 FYNNEI. The CDR3 extends over 14 amino acids. V was shortened by 7 bases and J by 7 bases, with 19 bases between the two germline ends. The CDR3 loop reads CASNNDGSSFGYTF. The CDR3 DNA reads TGTGCCAGCAACAACGACGGCTCTAGTTTTGGCTACACCTTC.

This chain links TRBV6-1 with TRBJ2-2; D not certain. V was cut by 8 bases and J by 1 base, with 5 bases left in between. Per the germline V gene, CDR1 is MNHNS and CDR2 is SASEGT. This CDR3 is 12 amino acids long. CDR3 DNA: TGTGCCAGCGTTCGGAACACCGGGGAGCTGTTTTTT. Residues: CASVRNTGELFF.

The CDR3 loop reads CSGRLHRTDTQYF. In DNA form, the CDR3 reads TGCAGCGGCCGTTTGCATCGGACAGATACGCAGTATTTT. The V and J genes are TRBV29-1 and TRBJ2-3; D gene ambiguous. Germline CDR1 SQVTM, CDR2 ANQGSEA. Between the trimmed V and J ends, which lost 7 bases and 3 bases, there was a span of 14 bases. This CDR3 is 13 amino acids long.

The rearrangement joins TRBV19 to TRBJ2-1; D is perhaps TRBD2 (7 bases). Trimming removed 5 bases at V and 0 bases at J, with 14 bases between. The CDR3 is made up of 16 amino acids. Germline V gives CDR1 LNHDA, CDR2 SQIVND (reference sequence). The CDR3 region has the DNA TGTGCCAGTAGTTGGGGGGGCCGGAGCTCCTACAATGAGCAGTTCTTC. This encodes CASSWGGRSSYNEQFF.

The rearrangement uses TRBV2 and TRBJ2-2, with 10 bases identical to TRBD1. CDR1 and CDR2 from the germline V gene are SNHLY and FYNNEI. The CDR3 runs to 15 residues. The V segment lost 5 bases and the J segment 5 bases; nucleotides outside the gene matches: 5. CDR3 coding DNA: TGTGCCAGCAGTTGGGACAGGGGAGGTACCGGGGAGCTGTTTTTT. This sequence encodes CASSWDRGGTGELFF.

The CDR3 region has the DNA TGTGCCAGCAGCCCCTCAGGGTTCTCCTACAATGAGCAGTTCTTC. As protein: CASSPSGFSYNEQFF. The chain carries TRBV11-1 and TRBJ2-1; D possibly corresponds to TRBD1 (5 bases). The CDR3 consists of 15 residues. The V gene lost 5 bases and the J gene lost 0 bases, with 11 bases spanning the gap. Germline loops: CDR1 SGHAT, CDR2 FQDESV (reference sequence).

This chain joins TRBV6-5 and TRBJ2-3, with D tentatively TRBD2 (6 bases). Germline CDR1 is MNHEY and CDR2 is SVGAGI. V lost 0 bases, J lost 1 base, and 11 bases lay in between. CDR3 size: 16 residues. CDR3 DNA: TGTGCCAGCAGTTACTCGAAAACGGGGGGCACAGATACGCAGTATTTT. It translates to CASSYSKTGGTDTQYF.

V gene TRBV7-8 combines with J gene TRBJ2-3, with a possible D match to TRBD1 (8 bases). CDR3 length equals 15 residues. The germline CDR1 and CDR2 sequences are SGHVS and FQNEAQ. Between the trimmed V and J ends, which lost 3 bases and 3 bases, there was a span of 13 bases. CDR3 loop: CASSFTGGGTDTQYF. The DNA for the CDR3 is TGTGCCAGCAGCTTCACAGGGGGAGGGACAGATACGCAGTATTTT.

This chain uses TRBV15 with TRBJ2-7, with 7 bases identical to TRBD1. V dropped 8 bases and J dropped 4; count of bases not matched to a gene: 8. Germline V lookup: CDR1 LNHNV, CDR2 YYDKDF (reference sequence). There are 13 residues in the CDR3. The CDR3 DNA reads as TGTGCCACCGCCGCAGACAGGGTATACGAGCAGTACTTC. This gives the protein CATAADRVYEQYF.

The genes are TRBV19 and TRBJ1-1, with D possibly TRBD1 on 5 matching bases. V dropped 4 bases and J dropped 4 bases, with 16 bases sitting between them. CDR3 length equals 15 residues. Per germline, CDR1 LNHDA and CDR2 SQIVND (reference sequence). This CDR3 is CASSTPRGLGTEAFF. The CDR3 DNA reads TGTGCCAGTAGTACCCCTAGGGGCTTGGGCACTGAAGCTTTCTTT.

Only a few counts were recorded for this clone. V and J are TRBV7-2 and TRBJ2-7, with 11 nucleotides matching TRBD2. Germline V gene sequence: CDR1 SGHTA, CDR2 FQGNSA. J was trimmed by 7 bases and V by 5 bases; bases with no gene match: 16. CDR3 length: 17 amino acids. CDR3 amino acids: CASSAGGLLAGVREQYF. The DNA for the CDR3 is TGTGCCAGCAGCGCTGGGGGGTTACTAGCGGGAGTTCGAGAGCAGTACTTC.

This sequence joins TRBV2 and TRBJ2-3; D unclear. CDR1 and CDR2 from the germline V gene are SNHLY and FYNNEI. The CDR3 is 15 residues long. The V and J ends lost 7 bases and 2 bases respectively, with 16 bases between them. CDR3 residues: CASTPEATITDTQYF. CDR3 nucleotides: TGTGCCAGCACCCCCGAAGCCACCATCACAGATACGCAGTATTTT.

The rearrangement uses TRBV11-3 and TRBJ2-3; D call uncertain. CDR1 and CDR2 (germline): SGHNT, YENEEA. The CDR3 is made up of 14 amino acids. V was trimmed by 5 bases and J by 2 bases, leaving 11 bases between them. DNA of the CDR3: TGTGCCAGCAGCCGCAACGAGAACACAGATACGCAGTATTTT. This codes for CASSRNENTDTQYF.